This TCR beta chain is from a study of T cells of healthy individuals. This clonotype has at least ten counts. TCRdb called the 5' RACE reads again in MiXCR, with one record for every CDR3 protein. This sample has roughly 76,000 distinct CDR3 sequences, with approximately 5.4% found just once. The CDR3 has 14 amino acids. The V and J ends lost 3 bases and 7 bases respectively, with 15 bases between them. This TCR came from a female donor in good health. V usage is TRBV12-3 or TRBV12-4 and J usage is TRBJ1-2; D might be TRBD1 (6 bases). Here the CDR3 reads CASSFKRGGGGYTF. CDR3 DNA sequence: TGTGCCAGCAGTTTCAAGAGAGGGGGGGGTGGCTACACCTTC.